The sequence of this TCR beta chain was determined in a study of T-cell reconstitution after alpha-beta-depleted transplantation in children. CDR3 length: 11 amino acids. With 2 bases removed from V and 6 bases from J, the gap between germline ends came to 5 bases. The V gene's germline CDR1 is SQVTM and CDR2 ANQGSEA. Using unique molecular identifiers, the investigators prepared the TCRbeta library. TCRdb redid the calling of the PCR reads with MiXCR, one entry per CDR3 protein. The data show a few hundred thousand distinct CDR3 sequences, 25% to 30% seen once. Comments on this clonotype: Its antigen is not known.

Study-wide findings and caveats: Most T-cell counts and diversity one year after the transplant came from T cells that were newly produced. Several hundred graft clones that had expanded were reportedly the source of alpha-beta T cells about two months after transplant.

The TCR was taken from a boy younger than two with Wiskott-Aldrich syndrome, due to receive a stem cell transplant. The input for sequencing was PBMCs, taken before TCRalphabeta/CD19-depleted stem cell transplant. The chain combines TRBV29-1 with TRBJ2-1; D uncertain. This chain's CDR3 is CSVEHFNEQFF. For the CDR3, the DNA is TGCAGCGTTGAACACTTCAATGAGCAGTTCTTC.